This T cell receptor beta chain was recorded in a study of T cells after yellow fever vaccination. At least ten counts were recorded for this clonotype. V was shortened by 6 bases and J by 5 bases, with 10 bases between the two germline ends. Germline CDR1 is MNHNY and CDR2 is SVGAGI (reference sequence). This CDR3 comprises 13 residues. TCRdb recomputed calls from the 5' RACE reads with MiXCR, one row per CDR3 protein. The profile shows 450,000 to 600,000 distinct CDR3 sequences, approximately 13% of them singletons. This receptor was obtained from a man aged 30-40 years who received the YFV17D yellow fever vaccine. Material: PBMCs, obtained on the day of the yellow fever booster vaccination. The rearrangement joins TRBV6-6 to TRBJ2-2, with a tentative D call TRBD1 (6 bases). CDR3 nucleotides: TGTGCCAGCAGCCGTAGGGGGACCGGGGAGCTGTTTTTT. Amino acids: CASSRRGTGELFF.